The next 21 T cell receptor beta chains were all read from a single sample in a study of cytotoxic CD8 clonotypes in ibrutinib-treated CLL. The assay was immunoSEQ multiplex PCR, and TCRdb's table has in-frame clones only and misses some. The profile shows 40,000 or so clones, roughly two thirds of them singletons. Sequences were derived from PBMCs, sampled at disease progression, from a patient treated with ibrutinib. The receptors come from a human donor with chronic lymphocytic leukemia.

This clone showed up just a few times. The chain is built from TRBV25-1 and TRBJ2-3; 8 positions agree with TRBD1. Per germline, CDR1 MGHDK and CDR2 SYGVNS. The CDR3 contains 15 residues. V was clipped by 6 bases and J by 1 base; unmatched bases: 6. The CDR3 sequence is CASRQQGAGTDTQYF. The CDR3 nucleotides are TGTGCCAGCAGACAGCAGGGGGCTGGCACAGATACGCAGTATTTT.

The CDR3 protein is CASSPGVVAGSPYQETQYF. In nucleotides, the CDR3 is TGCGCCAGCAGCCCGGGAGTGGTAGCGGGAAGCCCGTACCAAGAGACCCAGTACTTC. The rearrangement links TRBV5-1 to TRBJ2-5, with 8 bases that match TRBD2. The length of the CDR3 is 19 residues. Germline-derived CDR1 and CDR2 are SGHRS and YFSETQ. V lost 4 bases to trimming and J lost 0 bases; unmatched junction nucleotides: 17.

A few counts support this clone. The chain employs TRBV11-2 and TRBJ1-4, with a possible D match to TRBD1 (5 bases). In germline, CDR1 is SGHAT, CDR2 FQNNGV. Trimming shortened V by 5 bases and J by 7 bases, and 14 bases separated the two germline ends. CDR3 length: 14 residues. The CDR3 DNA follows: TGTGCCAGCAGCCTGGGGGGAATGGTTGAAAAACTGTTTTTT. Protein: CASSLGGMVEKLFF.

This clone was seen a few times. The V gene is TRBV29-1, the J gene TRBJ2-5, with D hard to call. Germline V lookup: CDR1 SQVTM, CDR2 ANQGSEA. Trimming pared 8 bases from V and 4 bases from J, leaving 11 bases between. This CDR3 has 11 residues. The CDR3 nucleotides are TGCAGCAAAGGGTCGGGAGAGACCCAGTACTTC. This encodes CSKGSGETQYF.

The gene calls are TRBV27 and TRBJ2-2, with unresolved D. V was clipped by 0 bases and J by 1 base, with 0 bases between them. CDR3 length: 13 residues. Germline CDR1 is MNHEY and CDR2 is SMNVEV (reference sequence). As DNA, the CDR3 is TGTGCCAGCAGTTTATCGAACACCGGGGAGCTGTTTTTT. This translates into CASSLSNTGELFF.

V usage is TRBV10-3 and J usage is TRBJ1-5; 8 bases match TRBD1. Germline loops: CDR1 ENHRY, CDR2 SYGVKD. The CDR3 consists of 17 residues. The V gene end was trimmed by 0 bases and the J gene end by 3 bases; junction bases not matched to a gene: 7. CDR3 nucleotides: TGTGCCATCAGTGAGTCGGGGGGGACAGGAGCCAATCAGCCCCAGCATTTT. This gives the protein CAISESGGTGANQPQHF.

This chain joins TRBV2 and TRBJ2-5; no definite D call. Per the germline V gene, CDR1 is SNHLY and CDR2 is FYNNEI. The V end was cut by 10 bases, the J end by 5 bases, with 11 bases between. The CDR3 is 11 residues long. The CDR3 is CATSARETQYF. CDR3 nucleotide sequence: TGTGCCACCTCGGCTCGTGAGACCCAGTACTTC. The full variable domain, in which reference TRBV2 and TRBJ2-5 provide the parts outside the CDR3, is EPEVTQTPSHQVTQMGQEVILRCVPISNHLYFYWYRQILGQKVEFLVSFYNNEISEKSEIFDDQFSVERPDGSNFTLKIRSTKLEDSAMYFCATSARETQYFGPGTRLLVL.

CDR3 DNA: TGTGCCAGCAGCGAACGGACGGACCACAATGAGCAGTTCTTC. Its translation: CASSERTDHNEQFF. This rearrangement joins TRBV11-2 to TRBJ2-1; D unclear. V lost 5 bases to trimming and J lost 5 bases, with 13 bases between them. The CDR3 spans 14 residues. Germline assignment: CDR1 SGHAT and CDR2 FQNNGV.

V gene TRBV27 combines with J gene TRBJ1-5; D is perhaps TRBD1 (6 bases). There are 15 residues in the CDR3. Germline V gene data show CDR1 as MNHEY and CDR2 as SMNVEV (reference sequence). V lost 2 bases, J lost 8 bases, and 16 bases lay in between. This chain's CDR3 is CASSLAGKGGKPQHF. Here the CDR3 DNA reads TGTGCCAGCAGTTTAGCCGGGAAGGGGGGGAAGCCCCAGCATTTT.

The rearrangement links TRBV14 to TRBJ2-7; tentative D call: TRBD1 (5 bases). Looked up from germline, CDR1 is SGHDN and CDR2 is FVKESK. Trimming took off 0 bases at V and 3 bases at J, with 15 bases between the two ends. The CDR3 is 16 amino acids. CDR3 amino acids: CASSQEDSRVHYEQYF. The CDR3 region has the DNA TGTGCCAGCAGCCAAGAAGACAGTCGAGTCCACTACGAGCAGTACTTC. Based on the CDR3 plus reference TRBV14 and TRBJ2-7, the full variable domain is EAGVTQFPSHSVIEKGQTVTLRCDPISGHDNLYWYRRVMGKEIKFLLHFVKESKQDESGMPNNRFLAERTGGTYSTLKVQPAELEDSGVYFCASSQEDSRVHYEQYFGPGTRLTVT.

The chain links TRBV28 to TRBJ2-1; D is uncertain. With 4 bases removed from V and 5 bases from J, the gap between germline ends came to 3 bases. Looked up from germline, CDR1 is MDHEN and CDR2 is SYDVKM. This CDR3 has 11 amino acids. The CDR3: CASSSNNEQFF. CDR3 DNA sequence: TGTGCCAGCAGTTCTAACAATGAGCAGTTCTTC.

CDR3 DNA: TGTGCCAGCAGTTACGCGGGGGGCCGCTTAACAGATACGCAGTATTTT. It encodes CASSYAGGRLTDTQYF. The chain has TRBV6-5 and TRBJ2-3; 8 bases match TRBD2. Germline assignment: CDR1 MNHEY and CDR2 SVGAGI. The V segment lost 2 bases and the J segment 3 bases; nucleotides outside the gene matches: 7. The CDR3 covers 16 residues.

The rearrangement links TRBV7-9 to TRBJ2-1; perhaps TRBD2 as D (5 bases). V was clipped by 3 bases and J by 1 base, with 7 bases between them. Germline CDR1 is SEHNR and CDR2 is FQNEAQ (reference sequence). The CDR3 covers 14 residues. CDR3 sequence reads: CASSLGGSYNEQFF. CDR3 nucleotides: TGTGCCAGCAGCTTGGGCGGGTCCTACAATGAGCAGTTCTTC. The full variable domain, completed using reference TRBV7-9 and TRBJ2-1, is DTGVSQNPRHKITKRGQNVTFRCDPISEHNRLYWYRQTLGQGPEFLTYFQNEAQLEKSRLLSDRFSAERPKGSFSTLEIQRTEQGDSAMYLCASSLGGSYNEQFFGPGTRLTVL.

The genes are TRBV10-3 and TRBJ2-2; tentative D call: TRBD2 (5 bases). The germline V and J ends were trimmed by 6 bases and 4 bases, with 18 bases remaining between them. CDR3 length: 16 amino acids. Germline values: CDR1 ENHRY, CDR2 SYGVKD. The CDR3 DNA is TGTGCCATCAGCGAGGGCCCTGAAGACTTCACCGGGGAGCTGTTTTTT. Encoded protein: CAISEGPEDFTGELFF.

The chain recombines TRBV6-5 with TRBJ2-1, with D possibly matching TRBD1 (5 bases). This CDR3 has 15 residues. The V and J ends lost 5 bases and 9 bases respectively, with 20 bases between them. Germline V lookup: CDR1 MNHEY, CDR2 SVGAGI. In DNA, the CDR3 is TGTGCCAGCAGTCAGTTCTTGGTGGGGCTGGGTGAGCAGTTCTTC. Amino acids: CASSQFLVGLGEQFF.

V is TRBV30 and J is TRBJ2-7; D may correspond to TRBD1 or TRBD2 (5 bases each). This CDR3 contains 14 residues. Germline CDR1 reads GTSNPN; CDR2 reads SVGIG (reference sequence). Trimming shortened V by 5 bases and J by 2 bases, and 16 bases separated the two germline ends. The CDR3 coding sequence is TGTGCCTGGGGGACGGGACCCGAGCCCTACGAGCAGTACTTC. Protein: CAWGTGPEPYEQYF.

This clone was seen a few times. The chain uses TRBV6-5 and TRBJ2-2, with 9 positions matching TRBD2. J lost 1 base, V lost 2 bases, and 2 bases had no gene match. Germline CDR1 and CDR2: MNHEY and SVGAGI. CDR3 length equals 16 residues. CDR3 region: CASSYGTSLNTGELFF. DNA for the CDR3: TGTGCCAGCAGTTACGGGACTAGCCTGAACACCGGGGAGCTGTTTTTT.

This chain joins TRBV18 and TRBJ2-7; TRBD2 agrees at 9 bases. The CDR3 is made up of 14 amino acids. Trimming at V came to 5 bases and at J to 3 bases, leaving 5 bases not matched to a gene. Per the germline V gene, CDR1 is KGHSH and CDR2 is LQKENI. In DNA form, the CDR3 reads TGTGCCAGCTCAAGGACTAGCGAGGGCTACGAGCAGTACTTC. Translated, it gives CASSRTSEGYEQYF.

This clone was observed a few times. The chain uses TRBV18 and TRBJ2-2; perhaps TRBD1 as D (6 bases). The CDR3 is 12 amino acids. V was clipped by 3 bases and J by 7 bases, with 6 bases between them. Germline CDR1 is KGHSH and CDR2 is LQKENI. CDR3 residues: CASSPDSGELFF. The DNA of the CDR3 is TGTGCCAGCTCACCGGACAGCGGGGAGCTGTTTTTT. Complete variable domain (other parts from reference TRBV18 and TRBJ2-2): NAGVMQNPRHLVRRRGQEARLRCSPMKGHSHVYWYRQLPEEGLKFMVYLQKENIIDESGMPKERFSAEFPKEGPSILRIQQVVRGDSAAYFCASSPDSGELFFGEGSRLTVL.

The chain recombines TRBV30 with TRBJ1-5; TRBD1 is a possible D gene (5 bases). Germline V gene sequence: CDR1 GTSNPN, CDR2 SVGIG (reference sequence). The CDR3 runs to 14 residues. V was shortened by 5 bases and J by 0 bases, with 11 bases between the two germline ends. CDR3 in amino acids: CAWGGGNSNQPQHF. The CDR3 region has the DNA TGTGCCTGGGGCGGGGGGAATAGCAATCAGCCCCAGCATTTT.

This clone came up a few times. The genes are TRBV2 and TRBJ2-7; a possible D gene is TRBD2 (5 bases). This CDR3 region has 13 residues. With 6 bases removed from V and 5 bases from J, the gap between germline ends came to 14 bases. Germline-derived CDR1 and CDR2 are SNHLY and FYNNEI. This chain's CDR3 is CASSRTDVHEQYF. The CDR3 coding sequence is TGTGCCAGCAGCCGGACTGACGTCCACGAGCAGTACTTC.